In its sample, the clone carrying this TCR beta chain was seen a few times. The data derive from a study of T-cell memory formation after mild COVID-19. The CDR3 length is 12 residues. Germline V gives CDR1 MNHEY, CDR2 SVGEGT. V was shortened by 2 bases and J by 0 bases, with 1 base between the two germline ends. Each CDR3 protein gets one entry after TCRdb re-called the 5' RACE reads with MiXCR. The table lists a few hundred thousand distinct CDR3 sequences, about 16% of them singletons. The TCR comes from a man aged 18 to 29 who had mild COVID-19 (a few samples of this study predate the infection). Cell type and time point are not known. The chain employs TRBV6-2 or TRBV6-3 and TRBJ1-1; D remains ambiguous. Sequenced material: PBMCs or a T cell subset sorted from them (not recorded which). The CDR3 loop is CASSYVNTEAFF. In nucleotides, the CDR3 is TGTGCCAGCAGTTACGTGAACACTGAAGCTTTCTTT.